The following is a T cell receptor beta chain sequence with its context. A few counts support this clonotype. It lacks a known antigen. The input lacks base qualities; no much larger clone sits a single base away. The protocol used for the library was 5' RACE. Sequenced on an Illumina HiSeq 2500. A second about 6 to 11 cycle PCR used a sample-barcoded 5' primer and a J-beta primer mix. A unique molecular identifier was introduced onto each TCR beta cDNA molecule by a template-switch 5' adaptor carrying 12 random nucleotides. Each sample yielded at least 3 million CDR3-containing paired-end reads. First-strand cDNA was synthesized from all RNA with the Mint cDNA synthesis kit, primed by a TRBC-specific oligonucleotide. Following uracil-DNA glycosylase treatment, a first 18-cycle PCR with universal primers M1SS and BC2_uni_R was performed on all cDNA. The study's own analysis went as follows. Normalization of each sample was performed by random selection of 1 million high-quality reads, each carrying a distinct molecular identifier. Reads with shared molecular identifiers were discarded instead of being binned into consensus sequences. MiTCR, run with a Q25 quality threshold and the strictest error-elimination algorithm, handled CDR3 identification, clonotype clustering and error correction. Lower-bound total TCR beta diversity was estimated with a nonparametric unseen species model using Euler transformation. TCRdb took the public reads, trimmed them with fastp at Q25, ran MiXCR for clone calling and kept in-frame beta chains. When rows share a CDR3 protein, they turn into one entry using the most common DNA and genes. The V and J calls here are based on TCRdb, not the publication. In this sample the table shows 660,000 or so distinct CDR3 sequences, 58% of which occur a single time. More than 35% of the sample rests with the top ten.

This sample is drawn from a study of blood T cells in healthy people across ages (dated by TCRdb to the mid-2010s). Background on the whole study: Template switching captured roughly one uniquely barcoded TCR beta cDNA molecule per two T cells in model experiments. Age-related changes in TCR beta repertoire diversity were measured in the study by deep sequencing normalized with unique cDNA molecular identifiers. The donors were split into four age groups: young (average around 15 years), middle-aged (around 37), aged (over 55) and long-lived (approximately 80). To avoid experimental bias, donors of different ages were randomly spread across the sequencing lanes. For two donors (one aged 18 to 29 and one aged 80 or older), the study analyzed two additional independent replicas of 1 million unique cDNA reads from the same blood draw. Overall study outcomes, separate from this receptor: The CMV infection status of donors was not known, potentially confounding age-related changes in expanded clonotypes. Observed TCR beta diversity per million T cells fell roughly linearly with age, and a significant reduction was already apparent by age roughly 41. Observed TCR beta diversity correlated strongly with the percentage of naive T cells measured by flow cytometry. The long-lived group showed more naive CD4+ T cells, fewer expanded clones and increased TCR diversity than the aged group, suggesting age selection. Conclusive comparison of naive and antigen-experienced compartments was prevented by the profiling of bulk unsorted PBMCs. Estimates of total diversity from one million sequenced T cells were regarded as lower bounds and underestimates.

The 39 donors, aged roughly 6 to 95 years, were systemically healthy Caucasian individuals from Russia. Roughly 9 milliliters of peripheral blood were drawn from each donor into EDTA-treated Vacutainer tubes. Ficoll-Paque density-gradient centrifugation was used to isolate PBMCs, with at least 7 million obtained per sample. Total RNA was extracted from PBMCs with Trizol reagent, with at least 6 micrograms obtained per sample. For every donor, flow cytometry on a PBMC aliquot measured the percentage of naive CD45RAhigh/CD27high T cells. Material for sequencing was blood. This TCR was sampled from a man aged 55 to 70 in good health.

The CDR3 region has the sequence CATESSGANVLTF. At the DNA level, the sequence is TGTGCCACCGAGAGCTCTGGGGCCAACGTCCTGACTTTC. The rearrangement joined TRBV6-1 to TRBJ2-6, with an unclear D gene assignment. The cysteine opens and the phenylalanine closes a CDR3 of 13 amino acids. Kept here is only the CDR3 DNA, which spans 39 bases and is read in frame from base 1. Based on the germline V gene, the CDR1 and CDR2 sequences are MNHNS and SASEGT. The junction shows trimming of 10 bases on V and 0 bases on J, plus 7 bases between the germline ends.